The 30 T cell receptor beta chains reported below all come from one sample, sequenced in a study of CD8 T cells in Susac syndrome. Reverse transcription used roughly 0.45 to 1 ug RNA and random hexamers. A single record per CDR3 protein comes from TCRdb applying MiXCR to the immunoSEQ multiplex PCR reads. This table has more than 95,000 distinct CDR3 sequences, around 94% appearing once. Sequencing input: CD8+ T cells from PBMCs. These receptors originate from a human donor with Susac syndrome.

The sample holds one count of this clonotype. The chain combines TRBV24-1 with TRBJ2-1; 8 bases line up with TRBD1. The V gene's germline CDR1 is KGHDR and CDR2 SFDVKD. This CDR3 region has 14 residues. The V segment lost 7 bases and the J segment 3 bases; nucleotides outside the gene matches: 4. The CDR3 DNA reads TGTGCCACCAGGACGGGACAGGACTACAATGAGCAGTTCTTC. Its translation is CATRTGQDYNEQFF.

V and J are TRBV20-1 and TRBJ1-1; TRBD1 might be the D (5 bases). In germline, CDR1 is DFQATT, CDR2 SNEGSKA (reference sequence). Trimming shortened V by 0 bases and J by 6 bases, and 14 bases separated the two germline ends. The CDR3 length is 14 residues. CDR3 DNA sequence: TGCAGTGCTAGAGATCAGGGAGGGCGCCCTGAAGCTTTCTTT. Amino acid sequence: CSARDQGGRPEAFF.

The V and J genes are TRBV6-2 or TRBV6-3 and TRBJ1-1; 7 positions agree with TRBD1. The germline V gene encodes CDR1 MNHEY and CDR2 SVGEGT. This CDR3 has 16 amino acids. J was trimmed by 1 base and V by 0 bases; bases with no gene match: 5. CDR3 nucleotide sequence: TGTGCCAGCAGTTACTCGTGGGGGACAGCGAACACTGAAGCTTTCTTT. Translated, it gives CASSYSWGTANTEAFF.

This clonotype was observed once. V is TRBV27 and J is TRBJ2-7, with a weak D call TRBD1 (6 bases). The CDR3 has 16 residues. Between the trimmed V and J ends, which lost 1 base and 0 bases, there was a span of 13 bases. In germline, CDR1 is MNHEY, CDR2 SMNVEV (reference sequence). For the CDR3, the DNA is TGTGCCAGCAGTTTATACCCAGGGGAAGGCTCCTACGAGCAGTACTTC. This translates into CASSLYPGEGSYEQYF.

The rearrangement uses TRBV20-1 and TRBJ2-7; TRBD2 agrees at 9 bases. CDR3 size: 17 residues. V was pared by 6 bases and J by 5 bases, with 20 bases of the junction left unmatched. In germline, CDR1 is DFQATT, CDR2 SNEGSKA (reference sequence). As DNA, the CDR3 is TGCAGTGCCTCAGGGCTAGCGGGACCGGTGCCCTCGGACGAGCAGTACTTC. Amino acid sequence: CSASGLAGPVPSDEQYF.

This clonotype occurred a few times. This sequence joins TRBV18 and TRBJ1-1, with no clear D. Trimming stripped 3 bases from V and 0 bases from J, with 8 bases between. The CDR3 has 14 residues. The germline V gene has CDR1 KGHSH and CDR2 LQKENI. CDR3 in amino acids: CASSPPTVNTEAFF. Here the CDR3 DNA reads TGTGCCAGCTCACCCCCCACGGTGAACACTGAAGCTTTCTTT. Drawing the rest from reference TRBV18 and TRBJ1-1, the complete variable domain is NAGVMQNPRHLVRRRGQEARLRCSPMKGHSHVYWYRQLPEEGLKFMVYLQKENIIDESGMPKERFSAEFPKEGPSILRIQQVVRGDSAAYFCASSPPTVNTEAFFGQGTRLTVV.

J is TRBJ1-6 and V is TRBV4-1; D is possibly TRBD1 (5 bases). The CDR3 is 18 residues long. V shed 0 bases and J shed 7 bases, with 19 bases lying between them. Per the germline V gene, CDR1 is MGHRA and CDR2 is YSYEKL. CDR3 amino acids: CASSQDPNYAGKNSPLHF. DNA for the CDR3: TGCGCCAGCAGCCAAGATCCAAACTATGCAGGGAAGAATTCACCCCTCCACTTT.

V and J are TRBV30 and TRBJ1-5, with a possible D match to TRBD1 (6 bases). In germline, CDR1 is GTSNPN, CDR2 SVGIG (reference sequence). Trimming took 4 bases from V and 4 from J, leaving 11 bases between them. The CDR3 sequence is 13 residues long. The CDR3 spells CAWNRVLNQPQHF. The CDR3 region has the DNA TGTGCCTGGAACAGGGTCCTTAATCAGCCCCAGCATTTT. Complete variable domain (other parts from reference TRBV30 and TRBJ1-5): SQTIHQWPATLVQPVGSPLSLECTVEGTSNPNLYWYRQAAGRGLQLLFYSVGIGQISSEVPQNLSASRPQDRQFILSSKKLLLSDSGFYLCAWNRVLNQPQHFGDGTRLSIL.

This chain links TRBV19 with TRBJ2-7; 8 bases match TRBD1. The V gene end was trimmed by 4 bases and the J gene end by 4 bases; junction bases not matched to a gene: 9. The germline gives CDR1 LNHDA, CDR2 SQIVND (reference sequence). The CDR3 sequence is 15 residues long. The CDR3 reads CASSKDRAKEYEQYF. The CDR3 bases are TGTGCCAGTAGTAAGGACAGGGCTAAAGAGTACGAGCAGTACTTC.

A single count supports this clonotype. The chain couples TRBV20-1 to TRBJ1-5, with D tentatively TRBD1 (5 bases). There are 15 residues in the CDR3. V was cut by 3 bases and J by 5 bases, with 17 bases left in between. CDR1 and CDR2 (germline): DFQATT, SNEGSKA (reference sequence). The CDR3 region has the DNA TGCAGTGCTAGGGCAGGGACGTTTTGGGATCAGCCCCAGCATTTT. This codes for CSARAGTFWDQPQHF.

This rearrangement joins TRBV28 to TRBJ1-1; D is uncertain. V lost 2 bases to trimming and J lost 1 base, with 14 bases between them. Germline values: CDR1 MDHEN, CDR2 SYDVKM. This CDR3 is built from 16 residues. The chain's CDR3 is CASSLNIGRRNTEAFF. The CDR3 DNA follows: TGTGCCAGCAGTTTAAATATCGGGCGGCGGAACACTGAAGCTTTCTTT.

The chain carries TRBV27 and TRBJ2-7; D is unresolved. Germline V gene data show CDR1 as MNHEY and CDR2 as SMNVEV (reference sequence). This CDR3 is built from 13 residues. Between the trimmed V and J ends, which lost 0 bases and 4 bases, there was a span of 7 bases. The DNA of the CDR3 is TGTGCCAGCAGTTTATCTTCCGAATACGAGCAGTACTTC. As protein: CASSLSSEYEQYF.

CDR3 nucleotide sequence: TGTGCCAGCACCGAGGAGGAGGGGGCCAACGTCCTGACTTTC. Its translation: CASTEEEGANVLTF. This sequence joins TRBV25-1 and TRBJ2-6, with a weak D call TRBD2 (5 bases). The CDR3 has 14 amino acids. The V gene lost 7 bases and the J gene lost 4 bases, with 11 bases spanning the gap. The germline CDR1 and CDR2 sequences are MGHDK and SYGVNS.

The count of this clonotype is one. CDR3 nucleotide sequence: TGCAGTGCTAGAGATCCCAACCTGTTATTCGGGACAGCTTATGGCTACACCTTC. It is translated as CSARDPNLLFGTAYGYTF. V and J are TRBV20-1 and TRBJ1-2, with 7 bases identical to TRBD1. The CDR3 covers 18 residues. The V segment lost 0 bases and the J segment 5 bases; nucleotides outside the gene matches: 18. Germline V gene sequence: CDR1 DFQATT, CDR2 SNEGSKA (reference sequence).

V and J are TRBV5-1 and TRBJ2-3; TRBD2 might be the D (5 bases). The germline V gene has CDR1 SGHRS and CDR2 YFSETQ. V lost 4 bases and J lost 3, with 9 bases in between. The CDR3 sequence is 13 residues long. CDR3 DNA: TGCGCCAGCAGCCTAGGAGGTACAGATACGCAGTATTTT. Amino acid sequence: CASSLGGTDTQYF.

The chain carries TRBV7-9 and TRBJ1-2, with TRBD1 identical over 8 bases. Germline CDR1 SEHNR, CDR2 FQNEAQ (reference sequence). The CDR3 sequence is 16 residues long. With V trimmed by 0 bases and J by 5 bases, 8 bases remained unmatched. The CDR3 DNA is TGTGCCAGCAGCTTAGCGACGGCAGGGGGCTCGTATGGCTACACCTTC. Translation: CASSLATAGGSYGYTF.

The V call is TRBV5-1, the J call TRBJ2-3; 9 nucleotides line up with TRBD1. Germline lookup yields CDR1 SGHRS and CDR2 YFSETQ. Trimming took 3 bases from V and 6 from J; bases not matched to a gene: 5. This CDR3 comprises 14 residues. CDR3 DNA: TGCGCCAGCAGCTCCCGGACAGGGGTGGATACGCAGTATTTT. It yields the protein CASSSRTGVDTQYF.

This clonotype was detected only once. V usage is TRBV12-3 or TRBV12-4 and J usage is TRBJ1-1, with D possibly matching TRBD1 (6 bases). This CDR3 has 15 residues. The V end lost 1 base, the J end lost 1 base, and 10 bases lay between the germline ends. For the CDR3, the DNA is TGTGCCAGCAGTTTAGTGGGACACGCGAACACTGAAGCTTTCTTT. It is translated as CASSLVGHANTEAFF.

The gene calls are TRBV18 and TRBJ1-6; D gene uncertain. Between the trimmed V and J ends, which lost 6 bases and 10 bases, there was a span of 16 bases. CDR1 is KGHSH, CDR2 LQKENI, per germline. This CDR3 has 14 amino acids. The CDR3 DNA sequence: TGTGCCAGCTCCCCCGGCGGGGTGAACTCACCCCTCCACTTT. Translating gives CASSPGGVNSPLHF.

Only a few counts were recorded for this clonotype. The chain links TRBV28 to TRBJ2-7, with no clear D. CDR3 length equals 12 residues. Germline values: CDR1 MDHEN, CDR2 SYDVKM. The germline V and J ends were trimmed by 5 bases and 3 bases, with 8 bases remaining between them. DNA for the CDR3: TGTGCCAGCAGTACACAGAGCTACGAGCAGTACTTC. This gives the protein CASSTQSYEQYF.

The chain employs TRBV7-6 and TRBJ2-7, with TRBD1 matching over 7 bases. The V gene end was trimmed by 1 base and the J gene end by 3 bases; junction bases not matched to a gene: 9. This CDR3 is built from 16 residues. Germline lookup yields CDR1 SGHVS and CDR2 FNYEAQ. DNA of the CDR3: TGTGCCAGCAGCTTAGGAAACAGGGGTAGTAGCTACGAGCAGTACTTC. Translated: CASSLGNRGSSYEQYF.

This sequence joins TRBV29-1 and TRBJ2-3; maybe TRBD1 (6 bases). The length of the CDR3 is 15 residues. The germline V gene has CDR1 SQVTM and CDR2 ANQGSEA. Trimming shortened V by 3 bases and J by 3 bases, and 16 bases separated the two germline ends. The DNA of the CDR3 is TGCAGCGTTGATCAGGGGATTTTATGGACAGATACGCAGTATTTT. It codes for CSVDQGILWTDTQYF.

This chain links TRBV25-1 with TRBJ1-1; a weak D match, TRBD1 (5 bases). From germline, CDR1 is MGHDK and CDR2 SYGVNS. The V and J ends lost 4 bases and 11 bases respectively, with 14 bases between them. This CDR3 region has 12 residues. The CDR3 DNA follows: TGTGCCAGCAGTGTGGGGGGTTCAGGCGCTTTCTTT. Its protein product is CASSVGGSGAFF.

The chain carries TRBV9 and TRBJ1-5; maybe TRBD1 (6 bases). The CDR3 is 15 residues long. Germline CDR1 is SGDLS and CDR2 is YYNGEE. V lost 1 base to trimming and J lost 4 bases, with 12 bases between them. CDR3 residues: CASSVTGAGNQPQHF. The DNA for the CDR3 is TGTGCCAGCAGCGTAACGGGGGCTGGTAATCAGCCCCAGCATTTT. Combining the CDR3 with reference TRBV9 and TRBJ1-5 gives the whole variable domain DSGVTQTPKHLITATGQRVTLRCSPRSGDLSVYWYQQSLDQGLQFLIQYYNGEERAKGNILERFSAQQFPDLHSELNLSSLELGDSALYFCASSVTGAGNQPQHFGDGTRLSIL.

In nucleotides, the CDR3 is TGTGCCAGCAGTTCCTCCCGGGACAGCCCAATTTACACTGAAGCTTTCTTT. Protein product: CASSSSRDSPIYTEAFF. The chain is built from TRBV12-3 or TRBV12-4 and TRBJ1-1; 7 bases agree with TRBD1. V lost 4 bases, J lost 3 bases, and 14 bases stayed unmatched. CDR3 length: 17 amino acids.

V is TRBV29-1 and J is TRBJ1-2; D perhaps matches TRBD1 (5 bases). CDR1 and CDR2 (germline): SQVTM, ANQGSEA. Trimming removed 3 bases from V and 6 bases from J, with 8 bases in between. The CDR3 sequence is 11 residues long. The CDR3 spells CSVERGHGYTF. The CDR3 DNA reads TGCAGCGTTGAGAGGGGTCATGGCTACACCTTC. Full variable domain (remainder filled in from reference TRBV29-1 and TRBJ1-2): SAVISQKPSRDICQRGTSLTIQCQVDSQVTMMFWYRQQPGQSLTLIATANQGSEATYESGFVIDKFPISRPNLTFSTLTVSNMSPEDSSIYLCSVERGHGYTFGSGTRLTVV.

The V and J genes are TRBV7-6 and TRBJ2-7, with 8 bases that match TRBD2. V shed 1 base and J 3 bases; nucleotides not matched to a gene: 11. The CDR3 contains 17 residues. Per the germline V gene, CDR1 is SGHVS and CDR2 is FNYEAQ. CDR3 sequence reads: CASSLGGREATLYEQYF. CDR3 nucleotide sequence: TGTGCCAGCAGCTTAGGGGGGCGGGAGGCCACTCTCTACGAGCAGTACTTC.

This clonotype was counted once. The chain employs TRBV4-1 and TRBJ1-1; the D is unclear. The CDR3 consists of 13 residues. The ends were cut back, 1 base at V and 6 bases at J, with 9 bases in the middle. Germline CDR1 MGHRA, CDR2 YSYEKL. The CDR3 loop reads CASSQASEPEAFF. CDR3 nucleotides: TGCGCCAGCAGCCAAGCCTCAGAACCTGAAGCTTTCTTT.

This rearrangement joins TRBV3-1 to TRBJ2-7, with a possible D match to TRBD1 (6 bases). CDR3 length: 11 residues. The germline gives CDR1 LGHDT, CDR2 YNNKEL (reference sequence). V was cut by 8 bases and J by 7 bases, with 12 bases left in between. The DNA for the CDR3 is TGTGCCAGCCGGGACACGGGGGAGCAGTACTTC. Translated, it gives CASRDTGEQYF.

The rearrangement joins TRBV4-3 to TRBJ2-1; 8 nucleotides agree with TRBD2. This CDR3 spans 19 amino acids. Looked up from germline, CDR1 is LGHNA and CDR2 is YSLEER. J lost 5 bases, V lost 3 bases, and 18 bases had no gene match. CDR3 residues: CASSQGPDGRVGWNNEQFF. The CDR3 DNA reads TGCGCCAGCAGCCAGGGGCCCGACGGGAGGGTGGGTTGGAACAATGAGCAGTTCTTC.